This T cell receptor (beta chain) was recovered during a study of spatial heterogeneity in lung cancer. Study results and limitations: Tracking of tumor mutation counts was seen in expanded intratumoral alpha and beta TCR counts.

Sample time point: sample taken at primary tumor resection. The donor population consisted of about 75 patients with untreated, early-stage non-small cell lung cancer. This CDR3 contains 12 residues. Trimming removed 5 bases from V and 8 bases from J, with 12 bases in between. Individual TCR cDNA molecules each bore their own unique molecular identifier. From the 5' RACE reads, TCRdb called clonotypes with MiXCR, one entry per CDR3 protein. The table has nearly 25,000 distinct CDR3 sequences, roughly 10% seen once. This clonotype was detected ten times or more. What it binds is unknown. The specimen comprised lung tumor tissue, sampled at surgery. J is TRBJ1-1 and V is TRBV12-3 or TRBV12-4, with D possibly being TRBD1 (5 bases). This sequence originates from a male donor with early-stage non-small cell lung cancer. This CDR3 is CASSRQNIEAFF. CDR3 nucleotides: TGTGCCAGCAGTCGACAGAACATCGAAGCTTTCTTT.